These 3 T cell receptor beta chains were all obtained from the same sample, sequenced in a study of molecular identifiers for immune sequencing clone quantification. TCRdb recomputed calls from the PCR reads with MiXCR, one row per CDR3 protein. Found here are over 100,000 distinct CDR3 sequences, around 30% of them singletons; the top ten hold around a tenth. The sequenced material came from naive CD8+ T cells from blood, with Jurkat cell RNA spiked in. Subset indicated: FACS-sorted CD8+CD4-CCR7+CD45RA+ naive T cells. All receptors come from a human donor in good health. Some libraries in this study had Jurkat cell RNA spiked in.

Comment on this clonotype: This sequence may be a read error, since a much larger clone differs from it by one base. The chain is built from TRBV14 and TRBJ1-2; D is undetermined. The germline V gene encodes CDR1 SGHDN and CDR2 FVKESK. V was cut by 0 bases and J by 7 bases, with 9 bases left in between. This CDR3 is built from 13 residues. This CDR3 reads CASSQDAGCGYTF. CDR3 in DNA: TGTGCCAGCAGCCAAGATGCAGGATGTGGCTACACCTTC.

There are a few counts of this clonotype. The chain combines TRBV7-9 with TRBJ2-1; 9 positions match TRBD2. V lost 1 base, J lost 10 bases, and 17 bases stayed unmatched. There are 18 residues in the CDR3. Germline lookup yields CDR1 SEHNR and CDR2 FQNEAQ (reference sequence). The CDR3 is CASSLVGPTVVAGEEQFF. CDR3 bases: TGTGCCAGCAGCTTAGTCGGCCCCACCGTTGTAGCGGGAGAGGAGCAGTTCTTC.

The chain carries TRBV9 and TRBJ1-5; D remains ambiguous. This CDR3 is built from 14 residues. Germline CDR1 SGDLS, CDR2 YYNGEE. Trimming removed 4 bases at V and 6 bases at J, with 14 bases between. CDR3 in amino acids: CASSPDDFTQPQHF. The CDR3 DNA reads TGTGCCAGCAGCCCAGACGACTTCACTCAGCCCCAGCATTTT.